These T cell receptor beta chains were read from a single sample in a study of cytomegalovirus exposure and HLA in healthy donors. Data came from immunoSEQ multiplex PCR; TCRdb stores just in-frame clones and leaves some out. The table lists some 330,000 clones, about nine tenths of them singletons. Material for sequencing was PBMCs. All receptors derive from a young woman in good health and CMV-seronegative. Each CDR3 is given with its conserved first and last residue. Fields, in order: D gene, V gene, J gene, CDR3 length, clone size, CDR3 protein, CDR3 DNA. D genes are given only for firm matches. Clone sizes are given selectively: once, few, many, or a class where the clone is expanded.

>.|TRBV6-1|TRBJ2-7|15|.
CASSEAPSGIYEQYF
TGTGCCAGCAGTGAAGCGCCGTCAGGGATCTACGAGCAGTACTTC
>.|TRBV4-2|TRBJ2-2|17|.
CASSQEIGRRSTGELFF
TGTGCCAGCAGCCAAGAAATCGGGAGACGAAGCACCGGGGAGCTGTTTTTT
>.|TRBV29-1|TRBJ2-1|14|.
CSAPRGSAYNEQFF
TGCAGCGCCCCACGGGGGAGCGCCTACAATGAGCAGTTCTTC
>.|TRBV29-1|TRBJ1-2|12|.
CSVDTTSGGYTF
TGCAGCGTTGACACCACCTCGGGAGGCTACACCTTC
>TRBD2|TRBV5-4|TRBJ2-7|17|.
CASSPRTSGNSPYEQYF
TGTGCCAGCAGCCCCCGGACTAGCGGGAACTCGCCCTACGAGCAGTACTTC
>.|TRBV11-2|TRBJ2-7|14|once
CASSSFTGLHEQYF
TGTGCCAGCAGCTCCTTCACAGGGCTCCACGAGCAGTACTTC
>TRBD2|TRBV27|TRBJ2-2|16|.
CASSPSGRVGTGELFF
TGTGCCAGCAGTCCCAGCGGGAGGGTGGGCACCGGGGAGCTGTTTTTT
>TRBD1|TRBV19|TRBJ2-7|16|.
CASSTRTGGDSYEQYF
TGTGCCAGTAGTACCAGGACAGGGGGCGATTCCTACGAGCAGTACTTC
>.|TRBV27|TRBJ1-1|16|once
CASSPWSGGVIPEAFF
TGTGCCAGCAGTCCCTGGAGCGGGGGAGTAATCCCTGAAGCTTTCTTT
>TRBD2|TRBV6-5|TRBJ2-1|15|.
CASSYGTSGFNEQFF
TGTGCCAGCAGTTACGGGACTAGCGGGTTCAATGAGCAGTTCTTC
>TRBD1|TRBV5-6|TRBJ1-2|13|.
CASSLGQGDGYTF
TGTGCCAGCAGCTTGGGGCAGGGGGATGGCTACACCTTC
>.|TRBV28|TRBJ2-7|13|.
CASSDDTAYEQYF
TGTGCCAGCAGTGACGACACGGCCTACGAGCAGTACTTC
>.|TRBV29-1|TRBJ1-2|11|few
CSVEIRGGYTF
TGCAGCGTTGAAATCCGAGGGGGCTACACCTTC
>.|TRBV7-2|TRBJ1-2|14|.
CASSLAGESYGYTF
TGTGCCAGCAGCTTAGCAGGGGAAAGTTATGGCTACACCTTC
>.|TRBV5-6|TRBJ1-2|13|.
CASSSKGVYGYTF
TGTGCCAGCAGCTCTAAGGGGGTTTATGGCTACACCTTC
>TRBD2|TRBV5-6|TRBJ2-1|15|.
CASKPRTSGDNEQFF
TGTGCCAGCAAACCTAGGACTAGCGGAGACAATGAGCAGTTCTTC
>TRBD1|TRBV18|TRBJ2-3|14|.
CASSPQGAGDTQYF
TGTGCCAGCTCACCACAGGGGGCAGGAGATACGCAGTATTTT
>.|TRBV29-1|TRBJ1-5|14|.
CSVETTGSNQPQHF
TGCAGCGTTGAAACGACGGGTAGTAATCAGCCCCAGCATTTT
>TRBD1|TRBV7-3|TRBJ2-2|13|.
CASSFRGPGELFF
TGTGCCAGCAGCTTCAGGGGGCCCGGGGAGCTGTTTTTT
>.|TRBV7-3|TRBJ2-5|15|.
CASSLTSGERETQYF
TGTGCCAGCAGCTTAACGTCTGGGGAGCGGGAGACCCAGTACTTC
>.|TRBV14|TRBJ1-3|15|.
CASSGLAASGNTIYF
TGTGCCAGCAGCGGCTTGGCGGCGTCAGGAAACACCATATATTTT
>TRBD1|TRBV30|TRBJ2-1|14|.
CAWSVDRQGNEQFF
TGTGCCTGGAGCGTAGATCGACAGGGTAATGAGCAGTTCTTC
>.|TRBV30|TRBJ1-1|16|.
CAWSHRTGRRGTEAFF
TGTGCCTGGAGTCATCGTACGGGCAGGAGGGGCACTGAAGCTTTCTTT
>.|TRBV6-6|TRBJ2-7|12|once
CATRDTDYEQYF
TGTGCCACACGGGACACTGACTACGAGCAGTACTTC
>TRBD2|TRBV6-6|TRBJ2-7|16|.
CASSYRELAGVNEQYF
TGTGCCAGCAGTTACCGGGAGCTAGCGGGAGTCAACGAGCAGTACTTC
>.|TRBV5-4|TRBJ2-2|16|once
CASSSTGTGNTGELFF
TGTGCCAGCAGCTCCACCGGGACTGGCAACACCGGGGAGCTGTTTTTT
>.|TRBV28|TRBJ1-5|15|.
CASNAGGDSNQPQHF
TGTGCCAGCAACGCGGGGGGGGATAGCAATCAGCCCCAGCATTTT
>TRBD2|TRBV29-1|TRBJ2-3|12|once
CSVGGSRNTQYF
TGCAGCGTTGGCGGGAGTAGGAATACGCAGTATTTT
>TRBD2|TRBV7-9|TRBJ2-7|15|.
CASSPSGGLTYEQYF
TGTGCCAGCAGCCCGTCGGGGGGACTCACCTACGAGCAGTACTTC
>.|TRBV19|TRBJ2-3|14|.
CASRPGPSTDTQYF
TGTGCCAGTAGGCCAGGCCCGAGCACAGATACGCAGTATTTT
>.|TRBV19|TRBJ2-3|14|once
CASSIAGVLDTQYF
TGTGCCAGTAGTATAGCGGGAGTTTTGGATACGCAGTATTTT
>TRBD1|TRBV18|TRBJ1-1|14|.
CASSPGTGNTEAFF
TGTGCCAGCTCACCGGGGACAGGGAACACTGAAGCTTTCTTT
>TRBD1|TRBV9|TRBJ1-2|17|.
CASSVARTGGASIGYTF
TGTGCCAGCAGCGTAGCTAGGACAGGGGGCGCTTCTATCGGCTACACCTTC
>.|TRBV7-2|TRBJ2-7|14|once
CASSRPDRRYEQYF
TGTGCCAGCAGCCGCCCGGACAGACGATACGAGCAGTACTTC
>TRBD1|TRBV7-9|TRBJ1-4|12|.
CASKQGAGKLFF
TGTGCCAGCAAACAGGGGGCGGGAAAACTGTTTTTT
>TRBD2|TRBV5-1|TRBJ2-1|20|.
CASSLGWGWTSAKPYNEQFF
TGCGCCAGCAGCTTGGGGTGGGGATGGACTAGCGCCAAACCCTACAATGAGCAGTTCTTC
>TRBD1|TRBV4-1|TRBJ2-7|15|.
CASSQPGQGAHEQYF
TGCGCCAGCAGCCAGCCGGGACAGGGGGCCCACGAGCAGTACTTC
>TRBD1|TRBV29-1|TRBJ2-2|12|once
CSVPGGTGELFF
TGCAGCGTCCCAGGGGGCACCGGGGAGCTGTTTTTT
>.|TRBV7-2|TRBJ1-2|15|.
CASSFDLTVLGGYTF
TGTGCCAGCAGCTTTGATCTCACAGTACTGGGTGGCTACACCTTC
>.|TRBV5-1|TRBJ1-1|14|.
CASSAGQMNTEAFF
TGCGCCAGCAGCGCCGGACAGATGAACACTGAAGCTTTCTTT
>.|TRBV10-3|TRBJ1-1|14|once
CAINRDLLNTEAFF
TGTGCCATCAACAGGGATCTATTGAACACTGAAGCTTTCTTT
>.|TRBV27|TRBJ2-2|20|.
CASSFWLAKRGRENTGELFF
TGTGCCAGCAGTTTTTGGCTAGCTAAACGCGGAAGGGAAAACACCGGGGAGCTGTTTTTT
>.|TRBV28|TRBJ2-2|14|.
CASSLVGADGELFF
TGTGCCAGCAGTTTAGTGGGGGCGGACGGGGAGCTGTTTTTT
>TRBD2|TRBV4-3|TRBJ2-1|14|once
CASSQDSLAGKQFF
TGCGCCAGCAGCCAAGATAGCCTAGCGGGAAAGCAGTTCTTC
>.|TRBV18|TRBJ2-5|15|.
CASSPPGLAQETQYF
TGTGCCAGCTCACCACCAGGTTTAGCTCAGGAGACCCAGTACTTC
>TRBD2|TRBV5-1|TRBJ2-5|16|.
CASRSVAGGPWETQYF
TGCGCCAGCCGCAGTGTAGCGGGAGGGCCGTGGGAGACCCAGTACTTC
>TRBD1|TRBV10-3|TRBJ2-7|15|.
CAIRSGQGSMYEQYF
TGTGCCATCAGATCAGGACAGGGGAGTATGTACGAGCAGTACTTC
>TRBD2|TRBV5-1|TRBJ2-5|15|few
CASNPLAGGQETQYF
TGCGCCAGCAACCCTCTTGCGGGAGGGCAGGAGACCCAGTACTTC
>TRBD2|TRBV9|TRBJ2-7|13|.
CASSEAGAYEQYF
TGTGCCAGCAGCGAAGCGGGGGCCTACGAGCAGTACTTC
>TRBD2|TRBV27|TRBJ2-7|17|.
CASHGTSGRVRSYEQYF
TGTGCCAGCCATGGGACTAGCGGGAGGGTGCGCTCCTACGAGCAGTACTTC
>TRBD2|TRBV5-1|TRBJ2-7|14|.
CASSRERGSYEQYF
TGCGCCAGCAGCAGGGAGCGGGGCTCCTACGAGCAGTACTTC
>TRBD1|TRBV4-3|TRBJ2-7|15|.
CASSRGQGASYEQYF
TGCGCCAGCAGCCGAGGACAGGGGGCGTCCTACGAGCAGTACTTC
>TRBD1|TRBV28|TRBJ1-1|15|.
CASRTLTGGVSEAFF
TGTGCCAGCAGGACATTGACAGGGGGCGTGTCTGAAGCTTTCTTT
>TRBD1|TRBV2|TRBJ2-1|14|.
CASSGGQGWNEQFF
TGTGCCAGCAGTGGAGGACAGGGTTGGAATGAGCAGTTCTTC